This section outlines one T cell receptor (beta chain) sequence together with its context. What this receptor recognizes is not known. Base qualities are not recorded, but no much larger clone differs from it by a single base. Genomic DNA was extracted from sorted cells for sequencing of the TCRbeta CDR3 region. The immunoSEQ Assay was used for sequencing of TCRbeta CDR3 regions. Drawn from immuneACCESS, this table holds only the in-frame rearrangements with V and J called that TCRdb kept. Clones are partly lost; checked studies trace under half to an unresolved V gene and leave the rest unexplained. A total of more than 85,000 clones appear in this sample, less than 95% of them only once. The biggest ten clones account for around 1.5% of the sample. The sample originates from a study of OX40 agonist ivuxolimab in advanced cancers. Study-wide context: The costimulatory receptor OX40 (CD134) was targeted by ivuxolimab, a fully human IgG2 agonistic monoclonal antibody. Intravenous ivuxolimab was administered to patients every 2 weeks at six dose levels: 0.01, 0.1, 0.3, 1.5, 3 and 10 mg/kg. Among the roughly 52 dose-escalation patients, about 19 had hepatocellular carcinoma, 15 or so melanoma, 9 renal cell carcinoma and 9 head and neck cancer. A male proportion of 82.7% and a mean age of approximately 55 years, ranging from 23 to 79, were recorded for the dose-escalation cohort. Prior anti-PD-1, anti-PD-L1 or anti-CTLA-4 therapy was permitted, and checkpoint inhibitors had been received by approximately 39% of dose-escalation patients. Three dose-escalation patients achieved partial responses, one with hepatocellular carcinoma and two with cutaneous melanoma. The point of sequencing TCRbeta in the periphery was to test whether ivuxolimab changed TCR sequence diversity and drove clonal T-cell expansion. The paper covers the monotherapy dose-escalation part of the phase I ivuxolimab trial, which included N of about 56 patients. Overall study outcomes, separate from this receptor: On average, CD8+ T cells showed more expanded clones than CD4+ T cells after ivuxolimab. At doses of 0.1 to 3.0 mg/kg, clonal expansion of both CD4+ and CD8+ blood T cells was observed from baseline to week 6. Partial responders in the 0.1-3.0 mg/kg groups had among the lowest normalized peripheral clonal expansion, especially among CD8+ T cells. Low levels of normalized T-cell clonal expansion were also shown by some nonresponding patients. The antigen specificity of the peripheral T cells that underwent clonal expansion was not determined.

Patients with a history of autoimmune disease or receiving systemic immunosuppression were excluded from the trial. Peripheral blood for TCR sequencing was collected from all dose cohorts at baseline, on cycle 4 day 1, and on cycle 7 day 1. Samples came from an open-label, multicenter, first-in-human phase I dose-escalation trial of ivuxolimab. Adults with locally advanced or metastatic melanoma, renal cell, hepatocellular, or head and neck squamous cell carcinoma were enrolled in the trial. Before TCR sequencing, CD4+ T cells and CD8+ T cells were sorted from peripheral blood as separate populations. CDR1 SGHNT and CDR2 YYREEE were looked up in the germline V gene (reference sequence). The germline ends are 13 bases apart after V is trimmed by 0 bases and J by 4 bases. The CDR3 covers 15 residues, taking in both the cysteine and the phenylalanine. Only the CDR3 region is kept as DNA, spanning 45 bases read in frame from base 1.

This receptor was taken from an adult with an advanced solid tumor such as melanoma, head and neck, liver or kidney cancer. The chain is assembled from TRBV5-4 and TRBJ2-5; a tentative D match to TRBD1 spans 5 bases. The sample here was CD4+ or CD8+ T cells sorted from blood, taken in a trial of the OX40 agonist ivuxolimab. The DNA is as follows: TGTGCCAGCAGCTTGGCACGGACAAGTGGAGAGACCCAGTACTTC. Its protein is CASSLARTSGETQYF.